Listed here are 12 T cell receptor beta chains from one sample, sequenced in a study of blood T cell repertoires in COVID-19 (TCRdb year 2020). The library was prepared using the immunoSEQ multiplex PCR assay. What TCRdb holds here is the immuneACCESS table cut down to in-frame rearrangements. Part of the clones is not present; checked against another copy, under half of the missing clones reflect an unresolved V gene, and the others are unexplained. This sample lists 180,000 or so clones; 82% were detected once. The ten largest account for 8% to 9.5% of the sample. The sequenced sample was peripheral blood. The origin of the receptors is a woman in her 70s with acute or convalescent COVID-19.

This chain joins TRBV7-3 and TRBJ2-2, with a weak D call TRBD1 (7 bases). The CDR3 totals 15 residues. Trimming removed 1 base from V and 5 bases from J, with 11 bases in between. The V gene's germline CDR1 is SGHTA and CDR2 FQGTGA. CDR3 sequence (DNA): TGTGCCAGCAGCTTAAGCCAGGGGGGAACCGGGGAGCTGTTTTTT. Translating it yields CASSLSQGGTGELFF.

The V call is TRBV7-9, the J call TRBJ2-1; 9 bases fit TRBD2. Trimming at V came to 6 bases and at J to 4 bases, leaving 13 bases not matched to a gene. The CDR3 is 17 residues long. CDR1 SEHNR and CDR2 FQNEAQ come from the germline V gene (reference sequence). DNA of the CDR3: TGTGCCAGCAGATCCCCGGGACTAGCTTTCTCTTACAATGAGCAGTTCTTC. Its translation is CASRSPGLAFSYNEQFF.

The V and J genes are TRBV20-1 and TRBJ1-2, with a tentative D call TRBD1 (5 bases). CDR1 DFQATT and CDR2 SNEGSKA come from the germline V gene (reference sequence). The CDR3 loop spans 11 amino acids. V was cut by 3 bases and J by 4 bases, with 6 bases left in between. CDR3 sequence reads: CSARTAYGYTF. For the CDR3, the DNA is TGCAGTGCTAGGACAGCCTATGGCTACACCTTC.

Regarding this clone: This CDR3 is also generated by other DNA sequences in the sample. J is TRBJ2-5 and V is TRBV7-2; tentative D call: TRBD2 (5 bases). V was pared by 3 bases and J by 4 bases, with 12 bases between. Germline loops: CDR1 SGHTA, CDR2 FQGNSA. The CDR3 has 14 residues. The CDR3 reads CASSLSGRRETQYF. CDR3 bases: TGTGCCAGCAGCTTGTCTGGGAGACGAGAGACCCAGTACTTC.

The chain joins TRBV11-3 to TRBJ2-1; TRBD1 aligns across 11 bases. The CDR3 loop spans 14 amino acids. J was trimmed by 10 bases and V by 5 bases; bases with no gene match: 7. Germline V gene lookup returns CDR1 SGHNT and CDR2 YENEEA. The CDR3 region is CASSPRTGGGEQFF. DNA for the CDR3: TGTGCCAGCAGCCCCCGGACAGGGGGCGGCGAGCAGTTCTTC.

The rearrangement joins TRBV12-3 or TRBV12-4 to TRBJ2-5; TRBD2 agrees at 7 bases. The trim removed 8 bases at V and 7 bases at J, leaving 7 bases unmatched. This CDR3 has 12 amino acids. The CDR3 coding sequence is TGTGCCAGCTTCAGCGGGGAAGGGACCCAGTACTTC. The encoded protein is CASFSGEGTQYF.

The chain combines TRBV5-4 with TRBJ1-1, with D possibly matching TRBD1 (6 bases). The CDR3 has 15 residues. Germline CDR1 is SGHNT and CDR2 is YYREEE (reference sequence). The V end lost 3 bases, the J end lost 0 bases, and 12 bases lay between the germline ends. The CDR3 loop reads CASSSDRRMNTEAFF. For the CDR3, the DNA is TGTGCCAGCAGCTCGGACAGACGGATGAACACTGAAGCTTTCTTT. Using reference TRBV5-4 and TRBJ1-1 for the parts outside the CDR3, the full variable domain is ETGVTQSPTHLIKTRGQQVTLRCSSQSGHNTVSWYQQALGQGPQFIFQYYREEENGRGNFPPRFSGLQFPNYSSELNVNALELDDSALYLCASSSDRRMNTEAFFGQGTRLTVV.

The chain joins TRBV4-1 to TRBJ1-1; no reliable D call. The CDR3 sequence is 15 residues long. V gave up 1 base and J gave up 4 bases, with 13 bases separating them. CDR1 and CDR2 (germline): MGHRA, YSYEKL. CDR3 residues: CASSQVRKVATEAFF. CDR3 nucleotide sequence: TGCGCCAGCAGCCAAGTGAGGAAGGTTGCCACTGAAGCTTTCTTT.

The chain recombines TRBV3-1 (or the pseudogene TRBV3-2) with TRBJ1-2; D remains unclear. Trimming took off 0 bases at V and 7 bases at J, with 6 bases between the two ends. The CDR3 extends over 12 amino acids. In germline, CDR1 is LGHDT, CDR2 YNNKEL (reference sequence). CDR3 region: CASSQDAGGYTF. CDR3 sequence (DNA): TGTGCCAGCAGCCAAGATGCGGGTGGCTACACCTTC.

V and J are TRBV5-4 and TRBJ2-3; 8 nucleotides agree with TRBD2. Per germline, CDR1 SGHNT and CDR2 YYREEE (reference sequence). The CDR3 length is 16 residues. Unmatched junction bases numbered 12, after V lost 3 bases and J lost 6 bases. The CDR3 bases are TGTGCCAGCAGCTCTAAGCGGGGGTCCCAGGGGGATACGCAGTATTTT. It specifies CASSSKRGSQGDTQYF.

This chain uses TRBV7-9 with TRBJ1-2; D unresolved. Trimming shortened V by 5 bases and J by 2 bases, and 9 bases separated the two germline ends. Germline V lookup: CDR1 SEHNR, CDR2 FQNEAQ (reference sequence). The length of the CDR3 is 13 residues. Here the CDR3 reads CASSDSENYGYTF. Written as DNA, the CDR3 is TGTGCCAGCAGCGACTCGGAGAACTATGGCTACACCTTC.

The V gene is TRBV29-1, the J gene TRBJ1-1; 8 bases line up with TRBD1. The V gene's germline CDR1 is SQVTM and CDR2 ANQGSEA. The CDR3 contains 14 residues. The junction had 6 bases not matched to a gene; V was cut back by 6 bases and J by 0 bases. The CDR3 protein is CSVSQGAVNTEAFF. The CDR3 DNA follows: TGCAGCGTATCCCAGGGGGCAGTGAACACTGAAGCTTTCTTT.